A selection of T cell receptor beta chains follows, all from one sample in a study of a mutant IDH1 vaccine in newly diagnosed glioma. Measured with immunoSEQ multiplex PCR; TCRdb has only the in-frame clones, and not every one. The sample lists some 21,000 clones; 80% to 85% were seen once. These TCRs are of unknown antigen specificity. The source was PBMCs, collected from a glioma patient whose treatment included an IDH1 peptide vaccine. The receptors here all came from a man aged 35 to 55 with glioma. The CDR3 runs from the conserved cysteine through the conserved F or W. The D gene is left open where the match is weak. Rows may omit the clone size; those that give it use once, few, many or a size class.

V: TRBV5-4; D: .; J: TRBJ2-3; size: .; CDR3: CASSGGLRGATDTQYF; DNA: TGTGCCAGCAGCGGGGGTCTGAGAGGCGCCACAGATACGCAGTATTTT
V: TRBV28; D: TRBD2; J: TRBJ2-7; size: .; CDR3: CASSWRGAGVYSSYEQYF; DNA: TGTGCCAGCAGTTGGCGGGGGGCGGGAGTGTATAGCTCCTACGAGCAGTACTTC
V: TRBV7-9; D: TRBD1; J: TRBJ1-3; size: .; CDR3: CASSPTRTGSTSGNTIYF; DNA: TGTGCCAGCAGCCCCACGCGGACAGGTTCTACCTCTGGAAACACCATATATTTT
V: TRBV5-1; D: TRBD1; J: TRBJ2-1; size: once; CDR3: CASSYYRTGEANEQFF; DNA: TGCGCCAGCAGCTACTACCGGACAGGGGAAGCCAATGAGCAGTTCTTC
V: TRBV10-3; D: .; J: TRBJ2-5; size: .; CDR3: CAISDIGRRGSETQYF; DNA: TGTGCCATCAGTGATATCGGGAGACGAGGATCGGAGACCCAGTACTTC
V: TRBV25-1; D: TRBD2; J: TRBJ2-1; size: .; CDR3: CASSAPRAGDWYHEQFF; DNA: TGTGCCAGCAGTGCCCCTCGGGCGGGAGACTGGTACCATGAGCAGTTCTTC
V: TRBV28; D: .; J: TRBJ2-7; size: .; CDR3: CASSLTGYEQYF; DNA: TGTGCCAGCAGTTTAACAGGGTACGAGCAGTACTTC
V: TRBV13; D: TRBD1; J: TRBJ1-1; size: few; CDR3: CASSLTGGENTEAFF; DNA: TGTGCCAGCAGCCTAACAGGGGGCGAGAACACTGAAGCTTTCTTT
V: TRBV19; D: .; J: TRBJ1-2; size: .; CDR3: CASSYAGDYGYTF; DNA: TGTGCCAGTAGCTACGCGGGTGACTATGGCTACACCTTC
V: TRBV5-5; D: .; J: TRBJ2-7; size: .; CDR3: CASSLGQGLTYEQYF; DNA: TGTGCCAGCAGCTTAGGGCAGGGGCTTACCTACGAGCAGTACTTC
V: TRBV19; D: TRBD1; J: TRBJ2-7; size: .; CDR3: CASSTGTENVYYEQYF; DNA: TGTGCCAGTAGTACTGGGACAGAAAACGTGTACTACGAGCAGTACTTC
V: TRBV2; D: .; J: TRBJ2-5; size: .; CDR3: CASRIEETQYF; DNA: TGTGCCAGCAGGATTGAAGAGACCCAGTACTTC
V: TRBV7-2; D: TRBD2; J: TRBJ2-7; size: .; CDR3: CASSQTSGSSYEQYF; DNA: TGTGCCAGCAGCCAGACTAGCGGAAGCTCCTACGAGCAGTACTTC
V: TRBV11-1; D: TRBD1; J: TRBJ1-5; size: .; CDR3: CASSLGTENQPQHF; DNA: TGTGCCAGCAGCTTGGGGACAGAGAATCAGCCCCAGCATTTT